Each of the 9 T cell receptor beta chains below was sequenced from the same sample in a study of blood T cell repertoires in COVID-19. Clones were read by immunoSEQ multiplex PCR, and TCRdb kept only the in-frame ones, dropping some. Here the sample spans a few hundred thousand clones, roughly 86% being singletons. The sample taken for sequencing was peripheral blood. The receptors here all came from a woman aged 45-65 years who had recovered from COVID-19.

This clone occurred a few times. The chain uses TRBV6-7 and TRBJ1-5; D gene uncertain. TRBV6-7 is labeled an ORF, and its function is uncertain. The CDR3 runs 15 residues. V shed 4 bases and J shed 3 bases, with 13 bases lying between them. CDR3 DNA sequence: TGTGCCAGCAGTTTCCCCTGGACTGTCAATCAGCCCCAGCATTTT. It yields the protein CASSFPWTVNQPQHF.

CDR3 region: CASSFGPGSPPTQYF. Here the CDR3 DNA reads TGTGCCAGCAGCTTTGGTCCGGGGAGCCCCCCAACCCAGTACTTC. The chain employs TRBV7-2 and TRBJ2-5, with TRBD2 as a possible D gene (5 bases). Germline V gene data show CDR1 as SGHTA and CDR2 as FQGNSA. With 3 bases removed from V and 8 bases from J, the gap between germline ends came to 19 bases. This CDR3 is built from 15 residues.

The chain is built from TRBV19 and TRBJ2-3; 12 bases map to TRBD2. There are 15 residues in the CDR3. J lost 4 bases, V lost 6 bases, and 5 bases had no gene match. Per germline, CDR1 LNHDA and CDR2 SQIVND (reference sequence). CDR3 region: CASSRLAGESDTQYF. CDR3 nucleotide sequence: TGTGCCAGTAGCCGACTAGCGGGAGAATCAGATACGCAGTATTTT.

V gene TRBV5-1 combines with J gene TRBJ2-7; D might be TRBD1 (6 bases). V lost 3 bases and J 3 bases, leaving 16 bases between the germline ends. The germline gives CDR1 SGHRS, CDR2 YFSETQ. The CDR3 sequence is 15 residues long. CDR3 nucleotides: TGCGCCAGCAGCTCCCTGACAGGTTCCAACTACGAGCAGTACTTC. Protein product: CASSSLTGSNYEQYF.

This chain links TRBV6-5 with TRBJ1-6; TRBD1 agrees at 8 bases. Germline V gene lookup returns CDR1 MNHEY and CDR2 SVGAGI. The CDR3 extends over 15 amino acids. Trimming cost V 7 bases and J 10 bases; bases outside gene matches: 12. CDR3 sequence: CASTPTGTGRSPLHF. The CDR3 DNA reads as TGTGCCAGCACCCCCACCGGGACAGGTCGGTCACCCCTCCACTTT.

The rearrangement joins TRBV5-6 to TRBJ2-7; tentative D call: TRBD2 (7 bases). This CDR3 contains 18 residues. Trimming took off 1 base at V and 7 bases at J, with 27 bases between the two ends. In germline, CDR1 is SGHDT, CDR2 YYEEEE. In nucleotides, the CDR3 is TGTGCCAGCAGCTTGTTTGGCGCCCGGGGGAGGGGGTTTTCAGAGCAGTACTTC. Its translation: CASSLFGARGRGFSEQYF.

The chain couples TRBV30 to TRBJ2-7; 10 bases are a match to TRBD2. This CDR3 has 14 amino acids. CDR1 and CDR2 from the germline V gene are GTSNPN and SVGIG (reference sequence). The CDR3, as DNA: TGTGCGATGCTGGGGCTAGCGGGGGAGGGCGAGCAGTACTTC. Translation gives CAMLGLAGEGEQYF.

The J gene is TRBJ1-5, the V gene TRBV4-1; the D is unclear. The V gene's germline CDR1 is MGHRA and CDR2 YSYEKL. The V end was cut by 0 bases, the J end by 15 bases, with 12 bases between. The CDR3 is 12 amino acids. The CDR3 loop reads CASSQDFVSRHF. As DNA, the CDR3 is TGCGCCAGCAGCCAAGATTTCGTGTCCCGGCATTTT.

The chain couples TRBV3-1 (or the pseudogene TRBV3-2) to TRBJ1-6, with 7 bases aligning to TRBD1. V shed 1 base and J 6 bases; nucleotides not matched to a gene: 3. The CDR3 spans 15 residues. Germline V gene sequence: CDR1 LGHDT, CDR2 YNNKEL (reference sequence). The DNA of the CDR3 is TGTGCCAGCAGCCAAGGGACAGGCGTTAATTCACCCCTCCACTTT. As protein: CASSQGTGVNSPLHF.